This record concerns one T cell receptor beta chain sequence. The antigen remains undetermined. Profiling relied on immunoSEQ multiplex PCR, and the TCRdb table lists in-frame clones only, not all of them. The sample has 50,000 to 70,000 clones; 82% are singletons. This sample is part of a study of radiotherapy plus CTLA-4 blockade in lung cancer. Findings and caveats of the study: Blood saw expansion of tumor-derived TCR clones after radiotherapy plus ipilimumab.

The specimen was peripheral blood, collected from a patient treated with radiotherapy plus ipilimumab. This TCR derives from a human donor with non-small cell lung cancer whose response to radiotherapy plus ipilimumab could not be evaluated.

The CDR3 bases are TGTGCCAGCAGCTTAGATCGTAGCACAGATACGCAGTATTTT. Translation: CASSLDRSTDTQYF. V usage is TRBV7-2 and J usage is TRBJ2-3; D gene unclear. The V end was cut by 1 base, the J end by 0 bases, with 5 bases between. Germline V gene data show CDR1 as SGHTA and CDR2 as FQGNSA. This CDR3 contains 14 residues. Variable domain in full (rest from reference TRBV7-2 and TRBJ2-3): GAGVSQSPSNKVTEKGKDVELRCDPISGHTALYWYRQSLGQGLEFLIYFQGNSAPDKSGLPSDRFSAERTGGSVSTLTIQRTQQEDSAVYLCASSLDRSTDTQYFGPGTRLTVL.